This TCR beta chain came from a study of control samples from healthy donors and cancer patients. This clone was recorded only once. Germline lookup yields CDR1 LGHDT and CDR2 YNNKEL (reference sequence). The V gene lost 0 bases and the J gene lost 6 bases, with 12 bases spanning the gap. The CDR3 is 14 residues long. Generated by immunoSEQ multiplex PCR, the TCRdb table keeps only in-frame clones and is missing some. The table shows 150,000 or so clones, with 90% to 95% occurring only once. J is TRBJ2-7 and V is TRBV3-1 (or the pseudogene TRBV3-2); no definite D call. Sequenced sample: PBMCs. This clonotype was obtained from a man between 60 and 70 years old with colorectal cancer. CDR3 in amino acids: CASSQDWQETEQYF. CDR3 bases: TGTGCCAGCAGCCAAGATTGGCAGGAGACCGAGCAGTACTTC.